This T cell receptor (beta chain) was recovered during a study of early T cells in non-severe SARS-CoV-2 infection. CDR3 length: 14 residues. V gave up 0 bases and J gave up 7 bases, with 13 bases separating them. In germline, CDR1 is SGHKS, CDR2 YYEKEE (reference sequence). TCRdb re-derived calls from the 5' RACE reads in MiXCR, one entry per CDR3 protein. The sample yields tens of thousands of distinct CDR3 sequences, 10% to 15% seen once. This clonotype occurred many times. This clonotype originated in an adult who was a healthcare worker with PCR-confirmed SARS-CoV-2 infection or an uninfected control (not recorded which). This rearrangement joins TRBV5-5 to TRBJ1-1, with D hard to call. The material sequenced was whole blood. CDR3: CASSLASGRLEAFF. The CDR3 DNA follows: TGTGCCAGCAGCTTGGCCTCGGGCAGGCTTGAAGCTTTCTTT. The full variable domain, in which reference TRBV5-5 and TRBJ1-1 provide the parts outside the CDR3, is DAGVTQSPTHLIKTRGQQVTLRCSPISGHKSVSWYQQVLGQGPQFIFQYYEKEERGRGNFPDRFSARQFPNYSSELNVNALLLGDSALYLCASSLASGRLEAFFGQGTRLTVV.